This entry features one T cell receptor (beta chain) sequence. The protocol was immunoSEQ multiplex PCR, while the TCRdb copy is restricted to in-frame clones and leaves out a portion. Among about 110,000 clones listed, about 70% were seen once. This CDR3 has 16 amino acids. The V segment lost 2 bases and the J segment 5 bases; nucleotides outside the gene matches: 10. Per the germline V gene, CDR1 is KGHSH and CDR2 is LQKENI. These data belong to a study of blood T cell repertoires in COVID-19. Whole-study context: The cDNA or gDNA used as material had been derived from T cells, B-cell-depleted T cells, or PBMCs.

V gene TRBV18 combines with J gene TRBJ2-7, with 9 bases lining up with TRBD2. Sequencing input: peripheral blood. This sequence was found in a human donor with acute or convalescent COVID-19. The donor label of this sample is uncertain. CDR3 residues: CASSPRLAGTIDEQYF. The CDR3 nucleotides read TGTGCCAGCTCACCAAGGCTAGCGGGAACAATAGACGAGCAGTACTTC.